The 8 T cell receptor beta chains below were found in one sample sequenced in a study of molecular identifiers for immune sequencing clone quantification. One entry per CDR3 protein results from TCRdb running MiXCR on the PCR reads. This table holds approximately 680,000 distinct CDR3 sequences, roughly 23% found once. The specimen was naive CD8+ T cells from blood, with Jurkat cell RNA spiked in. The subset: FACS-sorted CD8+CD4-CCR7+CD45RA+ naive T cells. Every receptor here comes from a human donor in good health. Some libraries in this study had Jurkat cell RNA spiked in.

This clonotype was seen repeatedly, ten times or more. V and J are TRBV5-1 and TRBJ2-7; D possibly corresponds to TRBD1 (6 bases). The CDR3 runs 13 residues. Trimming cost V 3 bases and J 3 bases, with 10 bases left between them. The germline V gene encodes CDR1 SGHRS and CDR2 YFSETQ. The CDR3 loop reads CASSWDTNYEQYF. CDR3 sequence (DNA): TGCGCCAGCAGCTGGGACACAAACTACGAGCAGTACTTC.

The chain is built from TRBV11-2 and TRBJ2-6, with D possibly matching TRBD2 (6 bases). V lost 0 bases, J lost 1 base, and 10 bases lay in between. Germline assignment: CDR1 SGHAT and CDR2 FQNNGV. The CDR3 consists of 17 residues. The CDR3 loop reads CASSLDIRGSGANVLTF. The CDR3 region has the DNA TGTGCCAGCAGCTTAGATATTCGGGGGTCTGGGGCCAACGTCCTGACTTTC.

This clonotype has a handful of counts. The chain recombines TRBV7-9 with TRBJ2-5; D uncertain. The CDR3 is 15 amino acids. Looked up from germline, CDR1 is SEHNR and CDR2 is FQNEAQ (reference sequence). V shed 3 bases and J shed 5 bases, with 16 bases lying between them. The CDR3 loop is CASSFSGAVQETQYF. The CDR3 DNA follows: TGTGCCAGCAGCTTTAGTGGTGCGGTTCAGGAGACCCAGTACTTC.

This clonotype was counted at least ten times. The CDR3 loop reads CASSQDRAGGLFF. CDR3 coding DNA: TGCGCCAGCAGCCAAGATCGGGCCGGGGGACTGTTTTTT. The V gene is TRBV4-3, the J gene TRBJ1-4; a possible D gene is TRBD1 (5 bases). V lost 0 bases and J lost 13, with 12 bases in between. The CDR3 spans 13 residues. The germline V gene has CDR1 LGHNA and CDR2 YSLEER.

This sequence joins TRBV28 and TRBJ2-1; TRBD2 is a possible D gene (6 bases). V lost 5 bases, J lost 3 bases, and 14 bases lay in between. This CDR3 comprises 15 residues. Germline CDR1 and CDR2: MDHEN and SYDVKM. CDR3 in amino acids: CASSGDSDGYNEQFF. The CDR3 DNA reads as TGTGCCAGCAGTGGGGACTCCGACGGCTACAATGAGCAGTTCTTC. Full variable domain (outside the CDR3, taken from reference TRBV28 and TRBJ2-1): DVKVTQSSRYLVKRTGEKVFLECVQDMDHENMFWYRQDPGLGLRLIYFSYDVKMKEKGDIPEGYSVSREKKERFSLILESASTNQTSMYLCASSGDSDGYNEQFFGPGTRLTVL.

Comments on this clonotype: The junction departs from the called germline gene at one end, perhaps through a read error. In DNA form, the CDR3 reads TGTGCCAGCAGTGAAATGGTGAACAGGGGGAACACTGGAGCTTTCTTT. The encoded protein is CASSEMVNRGNTGAFF. V is TRBV6-1 and J is TRBJ1-1, with 8 bases aligning to TRBD1. CDR1 is MNHNS, CDR2 SASEGT, per germline. This CDR3 is 16 amino acids long.

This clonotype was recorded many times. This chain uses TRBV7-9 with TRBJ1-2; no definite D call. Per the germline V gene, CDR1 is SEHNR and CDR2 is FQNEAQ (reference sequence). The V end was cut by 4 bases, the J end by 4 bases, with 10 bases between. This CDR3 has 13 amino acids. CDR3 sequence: CASSSLLGYGYTF. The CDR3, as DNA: TGTGCCAGCAGCTCCCTGCTCGGCTATGGCTACACCTTC.

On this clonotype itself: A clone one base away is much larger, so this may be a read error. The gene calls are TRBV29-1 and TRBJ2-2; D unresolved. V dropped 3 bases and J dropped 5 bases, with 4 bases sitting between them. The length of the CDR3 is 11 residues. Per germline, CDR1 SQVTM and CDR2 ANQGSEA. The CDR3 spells CSVDGTGELFF. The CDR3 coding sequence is TGCAGCGTTGACGGGACCGGGGAGCTGTTTTTT.